This T cell receptor beta chain was sequenced for a study of cytomegalovirus exposure and HLA in healthy donors. Points from the study as a whole: As immune exposure information, only CMV serostatus was available. Overall, about 160 TCR beta chains were annotated as cytomegalovirus-associated. Reports indicated that the classifier achieved high specificity and sensitivity in diagnosing cytomegalovirus status. In a later analysis, V- and J-gene trimming of beta chains associated with a DCLRE1C missense variant, replicated independently.

Concerning this clone itself: Its antigen remains unidentified.

PCR was performed using 60 Vbeta and 13 Jbeta primers. The protocol was immunoSEQ multiplex PCR, while the TCRdb copy is restricted to in-frame clones and leaves out a portion. The sample lists about 190,000 clones; just under 75% were seen once. This CDR3 has 15 amino acids. CDR1 SEHNR and CDR2 FQNEAQ come from the germline V gene (reference sequence). The trim removed 5 bases at V and 5 bases at J, leaving 9 bases unmatched. The genes are TRBV7-9 and TRBJ2-7, with 10 bases lining up with TRBD1. This sequence originates from a man aged 25 to 45 in good health and CMV-seropositive. Sequences were obtained from PBMCs. The CDR3 protein is CASSPPGTGVDEQYF. The CDR3 nucleotides read TGTGCCAGCAGCCCACCCGGGACAGGGGTGGACGAGCAGTACTTC.